The 27 T cell receptor beta chains given below trace back to one sample, sequenced in a study of tumor-infiltrating lymphocytes in localized non-small cell lung cancer. Profiling relied on immunoSEQ multiplex PCR, and the TCRdb table lists in-frame clones only, not all of them. The sample has some 21,000 clones, 80% seen once. The material sequenced was lung tumor tissue. These TCRs come from a human donor with non-small cell lung cancer.

The rearrangement links TRBV7-9 to TRBJ2-1; no firm D call. There are 14 residues in the CDR3. V lost 2 bases and J lost 6, with 11 bases in between. Looked up from germline, CDR1 is SEHNR and CDR2 is FQNEAQ (reference sequence). For the CDR3, the DNA is TGTGCCAGCAGCTTATCGACACACCTCAATGAGCAGTTCTTC. This codes for CASSLSTHLNEQFF. Supplemented by reference TRBV7-9 and TRBJ2-1, the full variable domain reads DTGVSQNPRHKITKRGQNVTFRCDPISEHNRLYWYRQTLGQGPEFLTYFQNEAQLEKSRLLSDRFSAERPKGSFSTLEIQRTEQGDSAMYLCASSLSTHLNEQFFGPGTRLTVL.

The gene calls are TRBV18 and TRBJ2-7; TRBD2 matches 7 bases. The CDR3 sequence is 14 residues long. Germline values: CDR1 KGHSH, CDR2 LQKENI. The V gene end was trimmed by 1 base and the J gene end by 6 bases; junction bases not matched to a gene: 6. For the CDR3, the DNA is TGTGCCAGCTCACCACTCGGGGGGTCTAGCGAGCAGTACTTC. Protein product: CASSPLGGSSEQYF.

The chain is built from TRBV18 and TRBJ2-7; 8 bases align to TRBD2. The CDR3 loop spans 14 amino acids. The germline gives CDR1 KGHSH, CDR2 LQKENI. V was pared by 2 bases and J by 5 bases, with 5 bases of the junction left unmatched. The CDR3: CASSPEAGANEQYF. Written as DNA, the CDR3 is TGTGCCAGCTCACCAGAAGCGGGAGCCAACGAGCAGTACTTC.

The V gene is TRBV5-1, the J gene TRBJ2-3; D may be TRBD1 or TRBD2 (7 bases each). The CDR3 has 16 amino acids. Germline-derived CDR1 and CDR2 are SGHRS and YFSETQ. V was trimmed by 4 bases and J by 4 bases, leaving 19 bases between them. DNA of the CDR3: TGCGCCAGCAGCGCTCCCCCCAGGGGGGGGCCAGATACGCAGTATTTT. It codes for CASSAPPRGGPDTQYF. The full variable domain, its missing parts supplied by reference TRBV5-1 and TRBJ2-3, is KAGVTQTPRYLIKTRGQQVTLSCSPISGHRSVSWYQQTPGQGLQFLFEYFSETQRNKGNFPGRFSGRQFSNSRSEMNVSTLELGDSALYLCASSAPPRGGPDTQYFGPGTRLTVL.

This chain joins TRBV18 and TRBJ2-7, with D unclear. V was clipped by 2 bases and J by 2 bases, with 10 bases between them. CDR3 length: 14 residues. Looked up from germline, CDR1 is KGHSH and CDR2 is LQKENI. CDR3 protein: CASSPGEFTYEQYF. The CDR3 DNA is TGTGCCAGCTCACCAGGAGAGTTCACCTACGAGCAGTACTTC.

V and J are TRBV19 and TRBJ1-2; TRBD1 is a possible D gene (6 bases). This CDR3 contains 14 residues. CDR1 is LNHDA, CDR2 SQIVND, per germline (reference sequence). V was cut by 3 bases and J by 5 bases, with 13 bases left in between. This chain's CDR3 is CASSMTGALYGYTF. The CDR3 DNA follows: TGTGCCAGTAGTATGACAGGCGCCCTGTATGGCTACACCTTC.

The rearrangement uses TRBV19 and TRBJ1-1; TRBD1 aligns across 9 bases. Germline lookup yields CDR1 LNHDA and CDR2 SQIVND (reference sequence). CDR3 size: 17 residues. Trimming removed 1 base from V and 4 bases from J; junction bases left unmatched: 10. The CDR3 protein is CASSIVAGTGRGTEAFF. CDR3 DNA sequence: TGTGCCAGTAGTATAGTGGCAGGGACAGGGAGAGGCACTGAAGCTTTCTTT.

The V and J genes are TRBV15 and TRBJ2-1; 14 bases line up with TRBD2. CDR1 and CDR2 (germline): LNHNV, YYDKDF (reference sequence). V lost 0 bases, J lost 3 bases, and 4 bases stayed unmatched. The CDR3 contains 18 residues. The CDR3 protein is CATSRDLGLAGVYNEQFF. CDR3 bases: TGTGCCACCAGCAGAGATTTGGGACTAGCGGGAGTCTACAATGAGCAGTTCTTC.

This rearrangement joins TRBV7-2 to TRBJ2-2; 7 bases fit TRBD1. The germline V gene has CDR1 SGHTA and CDR2 FQGNSA. The CDR3 loop spans 18 amino acids. Germline trimming cut 1 base from V and 4 bases from J; bases unmatched to any gene: 12. Here the CDR3 reads CASSLVRTGYSGTGELFF. The DNA for the CDR3 is TGTGCCAGCAGCTTAGTCCGGACAGGCTATTCGGGCACCGGGGAGCTGTTTTTT.

This sequence joins TRBV7-2 and TRBJ2-3; D may correspond to TRBD1 or TRBD2 (5 bases each). V lost 5 bases, J lost 6 bases, and 15 bases lay in between. Germline V gene sequence: CDR1 SGHTA, CDR2 FQGNSA. The CDR3 consists of 14 residues. The CDR3 protein is CASSLRGSRDTQYF. CDR3 bases: TGTGCCAGCAGCCTCCGGGGCAGTAGGGATACGCAGTATTTT. The full variable domain, its missing parts supplied by reference TRBV7-2 and TRBJ2-3, is GAGVSQSPSNKVTEKGKDVELRCDPISGHTALYWYRQSLGQGLEFLIYFQGNSAPDKSGLPSDRFSAERTGGSVSTLTIQRTQQEDSAVYLCASSLRGSRDTQYFGPGTRLTVL.

This clone was observed a few times. This chain links TRBV15 with TRBJ2-7; 9 bases agree with TRBD1. Germline lookup yields CDR1 LNHNV and CDR2 YYDKDF (reference sequence). V dropped 4 bases and J dropped 3; count of bases not matched to a gene: 7. The CDR3 covers 15 residues. CDR3 DNA: TGTGCCACCAGCAAATCCGGGACAGGGATCTACGAGCAGTACTTC. The encoded protein is CATSKSGTGIYEQYF.

V gene TRBV6-1 combines with J gene TRBJ2-1; a possible D gene is TRBD1 (5 bases). This CDR3 is built from 11 residues. Germline CDR1 and CDR2: MNHNS and SASEGT. The V and J ends lost 3 bases and 10 bases respectively, with 7 bases between them. CDR3 nucleotide sequence: TGTGCCAGCAGTGAGGGGCTAGAGCAGTTCTTC. Translated, it gives CASSEGLEQFF.

The chain links TRBV6-5 to TRBJ1-1; tentatively, D is TRBD1 (6 bases). The CDR3 has 14 residues. The V end was cut by 0 bases, the J end by 5 bases, with 10 bases between. Germline-derived CDR1 and CDR2 are MNHEY and SVGAGI. The CDR3 sequence is CASSYSRGRTEAFF. CDR3 DNA sequence: TGTGCCAGCAGTTACTCCCGGGGGCGAACTGAAGCTTTCTTT.

The CDR3 spells CATGGSGGYEQYF. CDR3 DNA sequence: TGCGCCACCGGAGGTTCGGGGGGTTACGAGCAGTACTTC. This chain uses TRBV10-2 with TRBJ2-7; 7 nucleotides agree with TRBD2. The germline V gene has CDR1 WSHSY and CDR2 SAAADI. V gave up 10 bases and J gave up 4 bases; unmatched junction bases: 10. The length of the CDR3 is 13 residues.

The CDR3 DNA follows: TGTGCCAGCAGCTTAGGCCAGGGGAGAACCGCCTTATACAATGAGCAGTTCTTC. This codes for CASSLGQGRTALYNEQFF. The chain has TRBV11-1 and TRBJ2-1, with a tentative D call TRBD1 (6 bases). Germline CDR1 is SGHAT and CDR2 is FQDESV (reference sequence). V was trimmed by 1 base and J by 4 bases, leaving 20 bases between them. The CDR3 is 18 amino acids.

The chain is built from TRBV6-4 and TRBJ1-5; D not resolved. CDR1 and CDR2 (germline): MRHNA, SNTAGT. The CDR3 has 14 amino acids. The V and J ends lost 6 bases and 5 bases respectively, with 14 bases between them. The DNA for the CDR3 is TGTGCCAGCAGCGCCGAGCCTGGGGATCAGCCCCAGCATTTT. The encoded protein is CASSAEPGDQPQHF.

This clone was recorded only once. The V gene is TRBV7-8, the J gene TRBJ2-7; 7 bases agree with TRBD1. The V gene's germline CDR1 is SGHVS and CDR2 FQNEAQ. V gave up 5 bases and J gave up 9 bases; unmatched junction bases: 13. The CDR3 totals 14 residues. CDR3 nucleotide sequence: TGTGCCAGCAGCCGGACAGTACAGGGGTTGGGGCAGTACTTC. This translates into CASSRTVQGLGQYF.

CDR3 loop: CASSPRQGMETQYF. DNA for the CDR3: TGTGCCAGCTCACCTCGGCAGGGCATGGAGACCCAGTACTTC. This rearrangement joins TRBV18 to TRBJ2-5; TRBD1 is a possible D gene (5 bases). Germline loops: CDR1 KGHSH, CDR2 LQKENI. V dropped 3 bases and J dropped 5 bases, with 13 bases sitting between them. This CDR3 comprises 14 residues.

The chain uses TRBV5-1 and TRBJ2-5; D is possibly TRBD1 (6 bases). This CDR3 region has 14 residues. V lost 1 base, J lost 2 bases, and 9 bases lay in between. Germline lookup yields CDR1 SGHRS and CDR2 YFSETQ. CDR3 DNA: TGCGCCAGCAGCTTGTGGACAGAGCAAGAGACCCAGTACTTC. Translation gives CASSLWTEQETQYF.

This clone appeared once. V gene TRBV27 combines with J gene TRBJ2-3; 9 bases agree with TRBD2. After removal of 6 bases from V and 0 bases from J, the junction contained 4 bases not matched to a gene. The CDR3 is 15 amino acids. Per the germline V gene, CDR1 is MNHEY and CDR2 is SMNVEV (reference sequence). CDR3 amino acids: CASRRTSVSTDTQYF. Here the CDR3 DNA reads TGTGCCAGCAGAAGGACTAGCGTTAGCACAGATACGCAGTATTTT.

J is TRBJ2-5 and V is TRBV4-1; 7 nucleotides match TRBD1. The CDR3 is 15 amino acids. Germline lookup yields CDR1 MGHRA and CDR2 YSYEKL. The J segment lost 2 bases and the V segment lost 0 bases, leaving 3 bases of the junction unmatched. CDR3 DNA: TGCGCCAGCAGCCAAGATCAGGGACAGCAAGAGACCCAGTACTTC. Amino acids: CASSQDQGQQETQYF.

CDR3 residues: CASSPRAGAGETQYF. Here the CDR3 DNA reads TGTGCCAGCAGCCCCAGAGCAGGGGCGGGAGAGACCCAGTACTTC. This rearrangement joins TRBV7-8 to TRBJ2-5; D may be TRBD1 (6 bases). Germline CDR1 is SGHVS and CDR2 is FQNEAQ. The CDR3 contains 15 residues. The V end was cut by 5 bases, the J end by 4 bases, with 17 bases between.

The J gene is TRBJ2-2, the V gene TRBV29-1, with 8 positions matching TRBD2. V was pared by 7 bases and J by 5 bases, with 6 bases of the junction left unmatched. CDR3 length: 13 amino acids. Germline CDR1 reads SQVTM; CDR2 reads ANQGSEA. The DNA for the CDR3 is TGCAGCGGACTAGCGAGGGGGACCGGGGAGCTGTTTTTT. This encodes CSGLARGTGELFF.

This clone was seen a few times. This chain connects TRBV5-1 to TRBJ2-1; 7 positions match TRBD2. There are 16 residues in the CDR3. V gave up 5 bases and J gave up 6 bases; unmatched junction bases: 14. CDR1 and CDR2 from the germline V gene are SGHRS and YFSETQ. CDR3 sequence reads: CASSETGTKVGNEQFF. The CDR3 DNA reads as TGCGCCAGCAGTGAGACCGGGACTAAGGTGGGCAATGAGCAGTTCTTC.

A remark on this clone: A junction boundary mismatches the germline segment, possibly from a read error. J is TRBJ2-3 and V is TRBV7-7; 8 bases are shared with TRBD1. The CDR3 runs to 15 residues. Germline CDR1 is SSHAT and CDR2 is FNYEAQ (reference sequence). For the CDR3, the DNA is TGTGCTAGCAGCTCAGGACAGGGCCCCACAGATACGCAGTATTTT. As protein: CASSSGQGPTDTQYF.

The V and J genes are TRBV15 and TRBJ2-7; D ambiguous. The V end lost 4 bases, the J end lost 0 bases, and 7 bases lay between the germline ends. Germline V CDR1 and CDR2: LNHNV, YYDKDF (reference sequence). The CDR3 contains 13 residues. Here the CDR3 DNA reads TGTGCCACCAGCAATGGAGACTCCTACGAGCAGTACTTC. Amino acid sequence: CATSNGDSYEQYF.

In DNA form, the CDR3 reads TGTGCCAGCAGACCTCAGGGAGGACAGGGGTCCGAGCAGTACTTC. It is translated as CASRPQGGQGSEQYF. The J gene is TRBJ2-7, the V gene TRBV28; 9 bases line up with TRBD1. J gave up 6 bases and V 6 bases, and 12 bases lay outside the gene matches. CDR3 size: 15 residues. CDR1 MDHEN and CDR2 SYDVKM come from the germline V gene.